Each of the 31 T cell receptor beta chains below was sequenced from the same sample in a study of CD8 T cells in ankylosing spondylitis. Findings of the study overall: The study identified a TCR beta motif of several highly homologous variants that appeared characteristic of ankylosing spondylitis blood.

TCRdb analysed the 5' RACE reads with MiXCR anew, one entry per CDR3 protein. The repertoire consists of about 450,000 distinct CDR3 sequences, with roughly 27% occurring once and the leading ten covering 0.89%. The antigens for these receptors are not known. The sequenced material came from blood, either unsorted or a sorted T cell fraction (not recorded which). The receptors derive from a male donor with ankylosing spondylitis.

This clonotype was counted between two and nine times. V is TRBV25-1 and J is TRBJ1-6; D not certain. V gave up 3 bases and J gave up 8 bases, with 20 bases separating them. CDR1 MGHDK and CDR2 SYGVNS come from the germline V gene. The CDR3 runs to 17 residues. CDR3: CASSDFGISTADSPLHF. The DNA of the CDR3 is TGTGCCAGCAGTGATTTCGGAATCAGTACGGCAGATTCACCCCTCCACTTT. Together with reference TRBV25-1 and TRBJ1-6, the CDR3 gives the full variable domain: EADIYQTPRYLVIGTGKKITLECSQTMGHDKMYWYQQDPGMELHLIHYSYGVNSTEKGDLSSESTVSRIRTEHFPLTLESARPSHTSQYLCASSDFGISTADSPLHFGNGTRLTVT.

This clonotype was found a few times. This chain connects TRBV5-1 to TRBJ2-1; D perhaps matches TRBD2 (6 bases). CDR3 length: 16 residues. The germline V and J ends were trimmed by 2 bases and 4 bases, with 16 bases remaining between them. Germline CDR1 and CDR2: SGHRS and YFSETQ. Here the CDR3 DNA reads TGCGCCAGCAGCTTAGGAGGGTCCAACATTTACAATGAGCAGTTCTTC. This codes for CASSLGGSNIYNEQFF.

This clonotype was picked up a small number of times. This chain connects TRBV6-1 to TRBJ2-2, with TRBD1 identical over 8 bases. V was clipped by 7 bases and J by 0 bases; unmatched bases: 4. Germline V gene lookup returns CDR1 MNHNS and CDR2 SASEGT. The CDR3 covers 15 residues. The CDR3 bases are TGTGCCAGCAACCCACAGGGGGCGAACACCGGGGAGCTGTTTTTT. It encodes CASNPQGANTGELFF.

This rearrangement joins TRBV15 to TRBJ2-5; either TRBD1 or TRBD2 may fit D (5 bases each). CDR3 length equals 16 residues. The V and J ends lost 5 bases and 4 bases respectively, with 20 bases between them. Germline V gene sequence: CDR1 LNHNV, CDR2 YYDKDF (reference sequence). CDR3 DNA sequence: TGTGCCACCAGCTGGAGAAGAGCTGGGGGAGCAGAGACCCAGTACTTC. It encodes CATSWRRAGGAETQYF. The entire variable domain, with the rest obtained from reference TRBV15 and TRBJ2-5, is as follows: DAMVIQNPRYQVTQFGKPVTLSCSQTLNHNVMYWYQQKSSQAPKLLFHYYDKDFNNEADTPDNFQSRRPNTSFCFLDIRSPGLGDTAMYLCATSWRRAGGAETQYFGPGTRLLVL.

A few counts support this clonotype. This chain joins TRBV29-1 and TRBJ2-3; D is unclear. The CDR3 extends over 15 amino acids. CDR1 is SQVTM and CDR2 is ANQGSEA in the germline V gene. Trimming took 4 bases from V and 0 from J, leaving 14 bases between them. This CDR3 is CSVVKGGPSTDTQYF. For the CDR3, the DNA is TGCAGCGTTGTAAAGGGTGGGCCTAGCACAGATACGCAGTATTTT.

This clonotype has only a few counts. The chain has TRBV5-1 and TRBJ2-7, with 9 bases that match TRBD2. The CDR3 extends over 15 amino acids. The V and J ends lost 0 bases and 0 bases, in that order; junction bases with no gene match: 1. Germline V gives CDR1 SGHRS, CDR2 YFSETQ. The CDR3: CASSLVSGSSYEQYF. CDR3 nucleotides: TGCGCCAGCAGCTTGGTTAGCGGGAGCTCCTACGAGCAGTACTTC.

The chain links TRBV5-1 to TRBJ2-3; either TRBD1 or TRBD2 may fit D (5 bases each). There are 15 residues in the CDR3. The V end was cut by 4 bases, the J end by 2 bases, with 14 bases between. In germline, CDR1 is SGHRS, CDR2 YFSETQ. The CDR3 here is CASSPGAGPTDTQYF. In nucleotides, the CDR3 is TGCGCCAGCAGCCCCGGGGCAGGGCCCACAGATACGCAGTATTTT.

The rearrangement joins TRBV12-3 or TRBV12-4 to TRBJ1-5, with D uncertain. There are 17 residues in the CDR3. With 5 bases removed from V and 0 bases from J, the gap between germline ends came to 17 bases. The CDR3 DNA reads as TGTGCCAGCAGTCTTGGACGGTCTATCCTTAGCAATCAGCCCCAGCATTTT. It encodes CASSLGRSILSNQPQHF.

This clonotype showed up just a few times. CDR3 DNA: TGTGCCACCAGTGATTACAGGGAGGCCTACAATGAGCAGTTCTTC. It translates to CATSDYREAYNEQFF. The rearrangement joins TRBV24-1 to TRBJ2-1; the D call may be TRBD1 or TRBD2 (6 bases each). The germline V gene has CDR1 KGHDR and CDR2 SFDVKD. Deletions cut 2 bases from V and 2 bases from J, with 9 bases between. The CDR3 runs to 15 residues.

This chain connects TRBV7-2 to TRBJ2-5; D ambiguous. The germline V gene has CDR1 SGHTA and CDR2 FQGNSA. Trimming removed 3 bases from V and 2 bases from J, with 10 bases in between. The CDR3 is 14 residues long. The CDR3 loop is CASSFQWGQETQYF. The CDR3 DNA reads as TGTGCCAGCAGCTTCCAGTGGGGACAAGAGACCCAGTACTTC.

The CDR3, as DNA: TGCAGCGTCCAGAGAGACAATAACTATGGCTACACCTTC. Amino acids: CSVQRDNNYGYTF. The genes are TRBV29-1 and TRBJ1-2; D remains ambiguous. The germline gives CDR1 SQVTM, CDR2 ANQGSEA. CDR3 size: 13 residues. V shed 6 bases and J shed 1 base, with 12 bases lying between them.

The rearrangement uses TRBV5-1 and TRBJ2-7; 7 positions agree with TRBD2. The ends lost 1 base at V and 3 bases at J; junction bases unmatched: 4. There are 14 residues in the CDR3. The germline V gene has CDR1 SGHRS and CDR2 YFSETQ. Here the CDR3 reads CASSLTGEGYEQYF. Here the CDR3 DNA reads TGCGCCAGCAGCTTGACGGGGGAGGGCTACGAGCAGTACTTC.

At least ten counts were recorded for this clonotype. The chain links TRBV29-1 to TRBJ2-1, with 9 bases matching TRBD1. V lost 1 base to trimming and J lost 9 bases; unmatched junction nucleotides: 7. This CDR3 has 14 residues. CDR1 is SQVTM and CDR2 is ANQGSEA in the germline V gene. CDR3 in amino acids: CSVEVQGASGEQFF. The CDR3 DNA reads TGCAGCGTTGAAGTACAGGGGGCCTCAGGTGAGCAGTTCTTC.

Concerning this clonotype: One junction end does not reproduce the germline sequence, and a read error may be involved. The chain links TRBV20-1 to TRBJ2-1; 8 bases agree with TRBD2. Germline loops: CDR1 DFQATT, CDR2 SNEGSKA (reference sequence). The CDR3 length is 13 residues. The CDR3: CSTSGEGYNEQFF. In nucleotides, the CDR3 is TGCAGTACTAGCGGAGAGGGCTACAATGAGCAGTTCTTC.

The rearrangement joins TRBV12-3 or TRBV12-4 to TRBJ2-5; D may be TRBD1 or TRBD2 (5 bases each). The CDR3 extends over 14 amino acids. The V end was cut by 11 bases, the J end by 5 bases, with 21 bases between. As DNA, the CDR3 is TGTGCCTCACCCCGGGGACGGAGATTGGAGACCCAGTACTTC. This sequence encodes CASPRGRRLETQYF.

The chain has TRBV6-2 or TRBV6-3 and TRBJ2-7; unclear D gene. Germline V gene data show CDR1 as MNHEY and CDR2 as SVGEGT. Between the trimmed V and J ends, which lost 2 bases and 0 bases, there was a span of 8 bases. The CDR3 is 14 residues long. CDR3 sequence reads: CASSYGGTSYEQYF. CDR3 in DNA: TGTGCCAGCAGTTACGGTGGTACCTCCTACGAGCAGTACTTC.

The chain is built from TRBV3-1 and TRBJ2-7; D uncertain. From germline, CDR1 is LGHDT and CDR2 YNNKEL (reference sequence). V lost 2 bases and J 3 bases, leaving 5 bases between the germline ends. This CDR3 is built from 12 residues. CDR3 in amino acids: CASSQYGYEQYV. The CDR3 DNA is TGTGCCAGCAGCCAATACGGCTACGAGCAGTACGTC.

The chain has TRBV12-3 or TRBV12-4 and TRBJ1-4; maybe TRBD1 (6 bases). The CDR3 length is 14 residues. V shed 6 bases and J shed 12 bases, with 20 bases lying between them. Here the CDR3 reads CASRQSGVGVQLFF. DNA for the CDR3: TGTGCCAGCAGACAATCAGGGGTTGGGGTACAACTGTTTTTT.

The gene calls are TRBV4-2 and TRBJ2-5; 8 nucleotides align to TRBD1. Trimming removed 3 bases from V and 3 bases from J; junction bases left unmatched: 3. The CDR3 length is 14 residues. CDR1 and CDR2 (germline): LGHNA, YNFKEQ. The CDR3: CASSQGQVEETQYF. DNA for the CDR3: TGTGCCAGCAGCCAGGGACAGGTAGAAGAGACCCAGTACTTC.

V gene TRBV7-9 combines with J gene TRBJ1-3, with D tentatively TRBD1 (5 bases). The CDR3 runs to 13 residues. Trimming removed 5 bases from V and 3 bases from J, with 8 bases in between. The germline V gene encodes CDR1 SEHNR and CDR2 FQNEAQ (reference sequence). The CDR3 loop is CASSSRGGNTIYF. For the CDR3, the DNA is TGTGCCAGCAGCAGTAGGGGTGGAAACACCATATATTTT.

This clonotype was picked up many times. This chain links TRBV5-1 with TRBJ1-1; D unclear. The CDR3 is 14 amino acids. Trimming pared 0 bases from V and 2 bases from J, leaving 8 bases between. Germline assignment: CDR1 SGHRS and CDR2 YFSETQ. Here the CDR3 reads CASSLGHSNTEAFF. The CDR3 nucleotides read TGCGCCAGCAGCTTGGGACATTCAAACACTGAAGCTTTCTTT. The variable domain in full, completed from reference TRBV5-1 and TRBJ1-1, reads KAGVTQTPRYLIKTRGQQVTLSCSPISGHRSVSWYQQTPGQGLQFLFEYFSETQRNKGNFPGRFSGRQFSNSRSEMNVSTLELGDSALYLCASSLGHSNTEAFFGQGTRLTVV.

This clonotype turned up a few times. This sequence joins TRBV12-3 or TRBV12-4 and TRBJ1-6, with a possible D match to TRBD1 (6 bases). The CDR3 spans 14 residues. The ends were cut back, 6 bases at V and 7 bases at J, with 13 bases in the middle. The CDR3 here is CASSKQGRNSPLHF. The DNA for the CDR3 is TGTGCCAGCAGCAAACAGGGAAGAAATTCACCCCTCCACTTT.

This clonotype was observed a few times. CDR3 sequence (DNA): TGTGCCAGCAGCTTATCCCGACAGGGCTCTGAAGCTTTCTTT. It codes for CASSLSRQGSEAFF. The rearrangement links TRBV7-2 to TRBJ1-1; 7 bases agree with TRBD1. Losses at the gene ends were 2 bases for V and 6 bases for J; bases not matched to a gene: 6. Germline CDR1 and CDR2: SGHTA and FQGNSA. The CDR3 runs 14 residues.

This rearrangement joins TRBV7-9 to TRBJ2-7, with D perhaps given as TRBD1 or TRBD2 (6 bases each). Germline loops: CDR1 SEHNR, CDR2 FQNEAQ (reference sequence). V lost 2 bases and J 7 bases, leaving 15 bases between the germline ends. CDR3 length: 14 residues. This CDR3 reads CASSLTGAFREQYF. The CDR3, as DNA: TGTGCCAGCAGCTTAACGGGGGCCTTTCGGGAGCAGTACTTC.

This clonotype was counted only a few times. The chain couples TRBV7-2 to TRBJ1-3; 8 nucleotides line up with TRBD1. Trimming took 5 bases from V and 3 from J; bases not matched to a gene: 9. Germline CDR1 is SGHTA and CDR2 is FQGNSA. The length of the CDR3 is 16 residues. CDR3 in amino acids: CASSRPTGGGGNTIYF. For the CDR3, the DNA is TGTGCCAGCAGCCGCCCAACAGGGGGAGGTGGAAACACCATATATTTT.

This clonotype was recorded at least ten times. The chain joins TRBV5-5 to TRBJ2-1; D possibly corresponds to TRBD2 (5 bases). V dropped 4 bases and J dropped 13 bases, with 12 bases sitting between them. The CDR3 totals 11 residues. Germline-derived CDR1 and CDR2 are SGHKS and YYEKEE (reference sequence). The CDR3 region has the DNA TGTGCCAGCAGCCCCTCGCGGGTTCAGTTCTTC. It codes for CASSPSRVQFF. Together with reference TRBV5-5 and TRBJ2-1, the CDR3 gives the full variable domain: DAGVTQSPTHLIKTRGQQVTLRCSPISGHKSVSWYQQVLGQGPQFIFQYYEKEERGRGNFPDRFSARQFPNYSSELNVNALLLGDSALYLCASSPSRVQFFGPGTRLTVL.

There are a few counts of this clonotype. V is TRBV25-1 and J is TRBJ1-2; the D gene is possibly TRBD1 (5 bases). Per the germline V gene, CDR1 is MGHDK and CDR2 is SYGVNS. CDR3 size: 16 residues. Deletions cut 2 bases from V and 1 base from J, with 14 bases between. CDR3 in amino acids: CASSEKGASGNYGYTF. The DNA of the CDR3 is TGTGCCAGCAGTGAAAAAGGGGCCTCCGGTAACTATGGCTACACCTTC.

There are a few counts of this clonotype. The chain combines TRBV20-1 with TRBJ2-7; TRBD1 or TRBD2 may be the D gene (5 bases each). CDR3 length: 11 amino acids. Trimming took off 5 bases at V and 7 bases at J, with 12 bases between the two ends. Germline-derived CDR1 and CDR2 are DFQATT and SNEGSKA (reference sequence). The CDR3 sequence is CSAPLWGEQYF. The CDR3 DNA reads TGCAGTGCTCCTCTTTGGGGGGAGCAGTACTTC.

This clonotype was detected ten times or more. V usage is TRBV7-2 and J usage is TRBJ2-3, with 10 bases lining up with TRBD2. V lost 1 base and J lost 5; bases outside the gene matches: 3. The CDR3 is 15 residues long. In germline, CDR1 is SGHTA, CDR2 FQGNSA. The CDR3, as DNA: TGTGCCAGCAGCTTAGTAGCGGGAGGAGGAGATACGCAGTATTTT. Amino acids: CASSLVAGGGDTQYF.

This clonotype showed up just a few times. The rearrangement uses TRBV7-2 and TRBJ2-1; 11 bases match TRBD2. The V gene end was trimmed by 1 base and the J gene end by 6 bases; junction bases not matched to a gene: 2. There are 15 residues in the CDR3. Per germline, CDR1 SGHTA and CDR2 FQGNSA. Written as DNA, the CDR3 is TGTGCCAGCAGCTTAGTAGCGGGAGGGTTCAATGAGCAGTTCTTC. Its protein product is CASSLVAGGFNEQFF.

This chain uses TRBV18 with TRBJ1-5; a possible D gene is TRBD1 (6 bases). The CDR3 is 17 amino acids. Germline V gene lookup returns CDR1 KGHSH and CDR2 LQKENI. V lost 0 bases and J 3 bases, leaving 15 bases between the germline ends. CDR3 residues: CASSPPGSDRINQPQHF. CDR3 coding DNA: TGTGCCAGCTCACCACCGGGGAGCGACAGGATCAATCAGCCCCAGCATTTT.